Below, one T cell receptor (beta chain) is given with its context. The clone's antigen remains unknown. Base qualities were left out, and no much larger clone turns up one base away. Library preparation was by the immunoSEQ multiplex PCR assay. Held by TCRdb, this immuneACCESS table contains in-frame sequences only and omits some clones. Under half of the omission traces to an unresolved V gene where checked; the cause of the rest is unknown. Within this sample are approximately 40,000 clones, with 70% to 85% of them counted one time only. About 8.1% of the sample is taken by the ten largest. The sample comes from a study of radiotherapy plus CTLA-4 blockade in lung cancer (dated by TCRdb to 2016 to 2019). Study-level background: Objective responses were observed in 18% of enrolled patients, and disease control was achieved in approximately 30%. Beyond this particular receptor, the publication reports: TCR clones derived from tumors expanded in peripheral blood after treatment with radiotherapy and ipilimumab. The strongest predictors of response, as reported, were early dynamic changes in blood T cell clones along with a rise in serum interferon-beta after radiation.

Deletion took 6 bases off V and 6 bases off J, with a span of 8 bases between the germline ends. Measured from the cysteine to the phenylalanine, the CDR3 is 12 residues long. The DNA shown is the 36-base CDR3, in frame from base 1. The germline V gene (reference sequence) supplies CDR1 SEHNR and CDR2 FQNEAQ. The study tested focal radiation therapy combined with CTLA-4 blockade (ipilimumab) in patients with chemo-refractory metastatic non-small-cell lung cancer. The sequence was obtained from a human donor with non-small cell lung cancer who had stable disease on radiotherapy plus ipilimumab. The sample in question was peripheral blood, obtained from a patient treated with radiotherapy plus ipilimumab. The chain uses TRBV7-9 and TRBJ1-4; TRBD1 is a possible D gene, resting on 6 matching bases. The nucleotide sequence reads as follows: TGTGCCAGCAGGTCAGGGGATGAAAAACTGTTTTTT. Translated, it gives CASRSGDEKLFF. The reference TRBV7-9 and TRBJ1-4 proteins fill in what lies around the CDR3, so the full variable domain reads DTGVSQNPRHKITKRGQNVTFRCDPISEHNRLYWYRQTLGQGPEFLTYFQNEAQLEKSRLLSDRFSAERPKGSFSTLEIQRTEQGDSAMYLCASRSGDEKLFFGSGTQLSVL.